The TCR beta chain under discussion was sequenced for a study of T cells in Graves' hyperthyroidism and ophthalmopathy. The V gene end was trimmed by 3 bases and the J gene end by 6 bases; junction bases not matched to a gene: 18. Germline V gives CDR1 DFQATT, CDR2 SNEGSKA (reference sequence). The CDR3 totals 18 residues. Amplification targeted TCR beta CDR3 regions from RNA transcripts. The TCR CDR3 was amplified in a first-round RT-PCR using the HTBI primer set. TCRdb passed the multiplex PCR reads through MiXCR, listing each CDR3 protein once. Here the sample spans under 400,000 distinct CDR3 sequences, 20% to 25% being singletons.

This clonotype was obtained from a man in his fifties with Graves' hyperthyroidism. The sample taken for sequencing was blood. The chain carries TRBV20-1 and TRBJ2-1; the match to TRBD2 covers 9 bases. The CDR3 bases are TGCAGTGCTAGGGACGACACGGGCGGGAGGGCCGGTCGCAATGAGCAGTTCTTC. Translating it yields CSARDDTGGRAGRNEQFF.